This T cell receptor (beta chain) was recorded in a study of T cell responses to AZD1222 COVID-19 vaccine. TCRdb's table, derived via immunoSEQ multiplex PCR, lists solely in-frame clones and lacks some. The repertoire consists of about 120,000 clones, with 70% to 85% occurring once and the leading ten covering about 6.2%. This CDR3 spans 14 amino acids. V gave up 2 bases and J gave up 6 bases; unmatched junction bases: 4. The V gene's germline CDR1 is MRHNA and CDR2 SNTAGT. The chain uses TRBV6-4 and TRBJ2-1; 7 nucleotides align to TRBD2. Specimen: peripheral blood, collected on day 0 of AZD1222 vaccination. The TCR sequence derives from an adult in good health. The CDR3 sequence is CASSDTGGGNEQFF. The DNA of the CDR3 is TGTGCCAGCAGTGACACGGGCGGGGGCAATGAGCAGTTCTTC.